A single sample gave rise to the 3 T cell receptor beta chains below, sequenced in a study of CD4 and CD8 cells across lung adenocarcinoma regions. Each CDR3 protein gets one entry after TCRdb re-called the PCR reads with MiXCR. The table has 24,000 or so distinct CDR3 sequences, about 50% seen once. Sequencing used CD4+ T cells from the center of a lung tumor. The source of these receptors is a male donor with lung adenocarcinoma. The CD4 and CD8 labels of this study may be unreliable.

This clonotype was seen just once. The CDR3 loop reads CARGDGGRAKNIQYF. In DNA, the CDR3 is TGTGCCAGGGGGGACGGGGGCCGTGCCAAAAACATCCAGTACTTC. The chain is built from TRBV6-1 and TRBJ2-5; D is possibly TRBD1 or TRBD2 (6 bases each). The germline gives CDR1 MNHNS, CDR2 SASEGT. Trimming stripped 9 bases from V and 10 bases from J, with 27 bases between. This CDR3 has 15 residues.

This rearrangement joins TRBV6-4 to TRBJ2-4; D may be TRBD2 (6 bases). CDR1 and CDR2 (germline): MRHNA, SNTAGT. V was pared by 6 bases and J by 8 bases, with 14 bases between. This CDR3 has 13 amino acids. The CDR3 sequence is CASRRDFTDIQYF. In nucleotides, the CDR3 is TGTGCCAGCAGACGGGACTTCACAGACATTCAGTACTTC.

To note about this clonotype: One end of the junction fails to match germline, which may point to a read error. V and J are TRBV27 and TRBJ2-3; possible D gene TRBD1, 5 bases. Germline loops: CDR1 MNHEY, CDR2 SMNVEV (reference sequence). The CDR3 is made up of 13 amino acids. CDR3 protein: CALRAVSPDTQYF. The DNA of the CDR3 is TGTGCCCTCAGGGCTGTGAGCCCAGACACGCAGTATTTT.